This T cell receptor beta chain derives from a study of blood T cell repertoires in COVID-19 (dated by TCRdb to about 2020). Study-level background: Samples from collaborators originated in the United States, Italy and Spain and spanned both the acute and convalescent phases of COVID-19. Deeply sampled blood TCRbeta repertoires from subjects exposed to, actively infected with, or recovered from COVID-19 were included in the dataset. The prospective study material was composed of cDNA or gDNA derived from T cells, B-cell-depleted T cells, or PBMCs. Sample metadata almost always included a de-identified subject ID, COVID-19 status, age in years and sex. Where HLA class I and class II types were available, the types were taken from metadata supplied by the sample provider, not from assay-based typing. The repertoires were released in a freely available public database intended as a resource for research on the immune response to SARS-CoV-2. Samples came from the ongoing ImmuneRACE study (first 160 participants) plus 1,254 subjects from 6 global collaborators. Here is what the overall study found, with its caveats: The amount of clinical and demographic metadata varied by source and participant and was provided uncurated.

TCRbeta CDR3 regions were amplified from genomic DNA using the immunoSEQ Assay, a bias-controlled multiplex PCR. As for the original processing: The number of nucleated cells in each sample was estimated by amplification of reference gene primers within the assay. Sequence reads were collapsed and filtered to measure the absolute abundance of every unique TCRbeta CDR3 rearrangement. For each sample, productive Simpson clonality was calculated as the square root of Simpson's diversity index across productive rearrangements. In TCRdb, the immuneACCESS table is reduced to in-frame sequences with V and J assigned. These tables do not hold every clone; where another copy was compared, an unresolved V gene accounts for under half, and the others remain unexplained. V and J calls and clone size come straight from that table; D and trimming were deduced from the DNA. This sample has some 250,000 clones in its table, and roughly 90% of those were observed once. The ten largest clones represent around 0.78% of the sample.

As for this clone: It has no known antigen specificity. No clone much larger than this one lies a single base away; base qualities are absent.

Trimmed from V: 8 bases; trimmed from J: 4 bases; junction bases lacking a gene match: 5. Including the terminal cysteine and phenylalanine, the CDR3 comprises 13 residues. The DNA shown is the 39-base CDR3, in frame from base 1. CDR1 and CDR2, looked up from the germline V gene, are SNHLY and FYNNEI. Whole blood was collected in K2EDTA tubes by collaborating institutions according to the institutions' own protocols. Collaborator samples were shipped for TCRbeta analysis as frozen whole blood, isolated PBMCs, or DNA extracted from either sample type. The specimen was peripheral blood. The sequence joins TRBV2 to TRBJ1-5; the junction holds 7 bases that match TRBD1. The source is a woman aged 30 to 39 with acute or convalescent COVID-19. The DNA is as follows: TGTGCCAGCTCAACAGGGGATAATCAGCCCCAGCATTTT. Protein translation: CASSTGDNQPQHF.